This T cell receptor (beta chain) was sequenced during a study of blood T cell repertoires in COVID-19. Study-level information: Samples representing acute and convalescent COVID-19 were sourced from the United States, Italy and Spain. The cDNA or gDNA used as material had been derived from T cells, B-cell-depleted T cells, or PBMCs.

The table lists this clone with a count of one. The CDR3 loop spans 13 amino acids. The V and J ends lost 8 bases and 6 bases respectively, with 14 bases between them. Germline V lookup: CDR1 MDHEN, CDR2 SYDVKM. Original analysis: Researchers report that nucleated cell counts were estimated from reference gene primer amplification. Profiling relied on immunoSEQ multiplex PCR, and the TCRdb table lists in-frame clones only, not all of them. That table is the source of V, J and clone size, and D and trimming were worked out from the DNA. The table has approximately 120,000 clones, roughly 84% seen once.

The receptor was derived from a woman older than 75 with acute or convalescent COVID-19. J is TRBJ2-1 and V is TRBV28, with D uncertain. Input material: peripheral blood. The CDR3 DNA reads as TGTGCCAGCGGGCTGGCCCCAATCAATGAGCAGTTCTTC. It yields the protein CASGLAPINEQFF.